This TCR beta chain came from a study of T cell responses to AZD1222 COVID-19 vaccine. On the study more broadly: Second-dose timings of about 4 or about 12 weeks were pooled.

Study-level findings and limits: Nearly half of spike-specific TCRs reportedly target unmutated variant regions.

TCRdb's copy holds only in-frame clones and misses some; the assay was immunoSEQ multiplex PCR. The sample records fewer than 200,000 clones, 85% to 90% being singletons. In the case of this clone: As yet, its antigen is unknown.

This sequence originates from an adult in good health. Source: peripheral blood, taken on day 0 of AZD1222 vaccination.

The CDR3 is CAIMTGARGASNYGYTF. The CDR3 bases are TGTGCCATCATGACCGGGGCACGGGGGGCATCTAACTATGGCTACACCTTC. The chain carries TRBV10-3 and TRBJ1-2, with TRBD1 as a possible D gene (6 bases). Germline V gene data show CDR1 as ENHRY and CDR2 as SYGVKD. The CDR3 is 17 residues long. The V end lost 7 bases, the J end lost 0 bases, and 21 bases lay between the germline ends.